These 32 T cell receptor beta chains share one sample of origin, sequenced in a study of tumor-infiltrating lymphocytes in oesophageal squamous cell carcinoma. One entry per CDR3 protein results from TCRdb running MiXCR on the PCR reads. The sample contains around 12,000 distinct CDR3 sequences, about three fifths of which appear only once. Source material: esophageal tumor tissue. These receptors were obtained from a female donor with esophageal squamous cell carcinoma.

This clonotype occurred once. The junction does not match germline at one end; this may be a read error. The chain carries TRBV7-9 and TRBJ2-3; D not certain. Germline V gives CDR1 SEHNR, CDR2 FQNEAQ (reference sequence). The length of the CDR3 is 14 residues. The CDR3: CASTRPPSQDTQYF. The CDR3 DNA reads TGTGCCAGCACCCGACCCCCTTCCCAAGATACGCAGTATTTC.

The rearrangement joins TRBV7-9 to TRBJ1-4; D is unclear. This CDR3 spans 17 amino acids. Deletions cut 4 bases from V and 4 bases from J, with 19 bases between. Germline V gene sequence: CDR1 SEHNR, CDR2 FQNEAQ (reference sequence). The CDR3 DNA reads TGTGCCAGCAGCTCCTCGACGGTGGGAATTATTAATGAAAAACTGTTTTTT. Its protein product is CASSSSTVGIINEKLFF.

The chain links TRBV7-3 to TRBJ2-4; TRBD2 agrees at 10 bases. The J call may not be correct, given that the DNA end is closer to TRBJ2-1. The CDR3 totals 16 residues. Germline lookup yields CDR1 SGHTA and CDR2 FQGTGA. CDR3 sequence: CASSLVLAGARNEQFF. Written as DNA, the CDR3 is TGTGCCAGCAGCTTAGTCCTAGCGGGAGCTCGAAATGAGCAGTTCTTC.

On this clonotype itself: No conserved phenylalanine or tryptophan is present at the end of the CDR3, so a read error is the likely explanation. It is unclear where the CDR3 begins or ends on the DNA, so no DNA is shown, and the CDR3 is as TCRdb lists it. V usage is TRBV5-1 and J usage is TRBJ2-3. In germline, CDR1 is SGHRS, CDR2 YFSETQ. The CDR3 spans 16 amino acids, including both terminal residues. CDR3 sequence reads: CASSLESQIYGYTFGS.

This clonotype was found a few times. The junction departs from germline at one end; a sequencing error may be responsible. The V gene is TRBV7-2, the J gene TRBJ1-6, with D perhaps TRBD1 (5 bases). Germline values: CDR1 SGHTA, CDR2 FQGNSA. The CDR3 is made up of 15 amino acids. The CDR3 sequence is CASSLVPGSDSPLHF. CDR3 bases: TGTGCCAGCAGCTTAGTTCCAGGGAGTGATTCACCCCTCCACTTC.

In its sample, this clonotype was seen many times. V gene TRBV2 combines with J gene TRBJ1-1, with 9 bases lining up with TRBD1. This CDR3 comprises 14 residues. Germline CDR1 is SNHLY and CDR2 is FYNNEI. After removal of 6 bases from V and 3 bases from J, the junction contained 5 bases not matched to a gene. For the CDR3, the DNA is TGTGCCAGCAGACTACAGGGGGCGGACACTGAAGCTTTCTTT. Amino acid sequence: CASRLQGADTEAFF.

This rearrangement joins TRBV10-1 to TRBJ1-1, with a possible D match to TRBD1 (6 bases). The CDR3 is 17 amino acids. Deletions cut 0 bases from V and 1 base from J, with 15 bases between. The germline V gene encodes CDR1 WNHNN and CDR2 SYGVQD (reference sequence). Here the CDR3 DNA reads TGCGCCAGCAGTGAGTCGCCAGGGGCTATATCGAACACTGAAGCTTTCTTT. It codes for CASSESPGAISNTEAFF.

The DNA of the CDR3 is TGTGCCAGCATGGGAGGGTTCCCACAAGAGACCCAGTACTTC. Amino acid sequence: CASMGGFPQETQYF. V usage is TRBV25-1 and J usage is TRBJ2-7, with TRBD2 matching over 7 bases. TRBJ2-5 matches the DNA end more closely, so the J call is doubtful. CDR3 length: 14 amino acids. Germline CDR1 and CDR2: MGHDK and SYGVNS.

The gene calls are TRBV14 and TRBJ2-1, with D tentatively TRBD1 (5 bases). The CDR3 covers 14 residues. CDR1 is SGHDN and CDR2 is FVKESK in the germline V gene. Trimming removed 3 bases at V and 6 bases at J, with 12 bases between. CDR3 DNA: TGTGCCAGCAGCCACCCCGGTGGGGCCAATGAGCAGTTCTTC. It encodes CASSHPGGANEQFF.

The chain carries TRBV7-3 and TRBJ2-4; 14 nucleotides align to TRBD2. CDR3 length: 19 amino acids. Unmatched junction bases numbered 24, after V lost 5 bases and J lost 15 bases. In germline, CDR1 is SGHTA, CDR2 FQGTGA. The CDR3 bases are TGTGCCAGCAGCCCGGGACTAGCGGGGGCCCACCCGAACACCGGGGAGCTGTACTTC. Its translation: CASSPGLAGAHPNTGELYF.

The chain uses TRBV10-2 and TRBJ2-1; the match to TRBD2 covers 7 bases. The J call may be in error: the DNA end matches TRBJ2-7 better. This CDR3 contains 14 residues. Germline V gene data show CDR1 as WSHSY and CDR2 as SAAADI. This CDR3 reads CASSERTSLYEQYF. The CDR3 DNA reads as TGCGCCAGCAGTGAAAGGACTAGTCTGTACGAGCAGTACTTC.

The chain has TRBV12-3 or TRBV12-4 and TRBJ2-7; 9 nucleotides match TRBD1. The CDR3 is made up of 13 amino acids. Trimming at V came to 6 bases and at J to 12 bases, leaving 12 bases not matched to a gene. CDR3 nucleotide sequence: TGTGCCAGCAGGTTGACAGGGGGTGCGGATCCGTACTTC. Translation gives CASRLTGGADPYF.

This clonotype appeared a few times. This chain links TRBV7-2 with TRBJ2-7; D not certain. The DNA end lines up better with TRBJ2-1; the J call may be wrong. The CDR3 runs 12 residues. The germline CDR1 and CDR2 sequences are SGHTA and FQGNSA. CDR3 in amino acids: CASSHPFHEQFF. The CDR3 bases are TGTGCCAGCTCTCACCCATTTCATGAGCAGTTCTTC.

The rearrangement joins TRBV7-4 to TRBJ2-1; D perhaps matches TRBD1 (6 bases). CDR1 and CDR2 from the germline V gene are SGHVT and SQSDAQ. The germline V and J ends were trimmed by 5 bases and 1 base, with 9 bases remaining between them. This CDR3 has 14 amino acids. The CDR3 nucleotides read TGTGCCAGCAGCAGGGGGTCGTCCTACAATGAGCAGTTCTTC. It translates to CASSRGSSYNEQFF.

With regard to this clonotype: Germline and junction disagree at one end, which may indicate a read error. V and J are TRBV11-2 and TRBJ2-4, with TRBD1 matching over 8 bases. This CDR3 is 19 amino acids long. Germline V gene lookup returns CDR1 SGHAT and CDR2 FQNNGV. The CDR3 DNA reads as TGTGCCAGCAGCCCGGGGCGCCAGGGGGCACGGTCCTATAATTCACCCCTCCACTTC. Amino acids: CASSPGRQGARSYNSPLHF.

This clonotype is judged large (0.1 to 1%). The chain uses TRBV7-2 and TRBJ2-1; 11 nucleotides agree with TRBD2. The CDR3 has 15 amino acids. The ends lost 5 bases at V and 4 bases at J; junction bases unmatched: 4. In germline, CDR1 is SGHTA, CDR2 FQGNSA. CDR3 nucleotides: TGTGCCAGCAGCACCCGGACTAGCGGGTACAATGAGCAGTTCTTC. Protein sequence: CASSTRTSGYNEQFF.

The rearrangement links TRBV6-1 to TRBJ2-5; TRBD2 aligns across 14 bases. The end of the DNA aligns better with TRBJ2-1, so the J call may be wrong. This CDR3 contains 16 residues. Germline V CDR1 and CDR2: MNHNS, SASEGT. The chain's CDR3 is CASSWTSGRLNNEQFF. The CDR3 DNA is TGTGCCAGCAGTTGGACTAGCGGGAGGCTAAACAATGAGCAGTTCTTC.

This clonotype has only a few counts. This may be a read error, as it is one base from a much larger clone. V usage is TRBV7-6 and J usage is TRBJ2-5; D is ambiguous. The assigned J gene may be wrong: the sequence end matches TRBJ2-1 better. The CDR3 loop spans 13 amino acids. The V gene's germline CDR1 is SGHVS and CDR2 FNYEAQ. CDR3 bases: TGTGCCAGCAGCTTAGTTCTAAGCTACGAGCAGTTCTTC. Protein sequence: CASSLVLSYEQFF.

This clonotype was detected a few times. This chain links TRBV7-2 with TRBJ1-3, with 10 bases fitting TRBD1. This CDR3 is 16 amino acids long. Unmatched junction bases numbered 7, after V lost 3 bases and J lost 5 bases. In germline, CDR1 is SGHTA, CDR2 FQGNSA. CDR3 in amino acids: CASSFRRQGARNTIYF. The CDR3 region has the DNA TGTGCCAGCAGCTTCCGTCGACAGGGGGCAAGAAACACCATATATTTT.

This clonotype was seen only a few times. V usage is TRBV7-8 and J usage is TRBJ1-1; 8 nucleotides align to TRBD1. The trim removed 5 bases at V and 10 bases at J, leaving 9 bases unmatched. CDR3 length equals 13 residues. CDR1 and CDR2 from the germline V gene are SGHVS and FQNEAQ. The CDR3 bases are TGTGCCAGCAGCCCGCGGACAGGGCCGGGAGCTTTCTTT. It yields the protein CASSPRTGPGAFF.

The chain recombines TRBV7-2 with TRBJ2-3; D is possibly TRBD2 (5 bases). With the DNA end fitting TRBJ2-5 better, the J assignment may be wrong. Per germline, CDR1 SGHTA and CDR2 FQGNSA. CDR3 length equals 13 residues. In DNA form, the CDR3 reads TGTGCCAGCAGCTTAAACTGGGAGGAGACCCAGTACTTC. It specifies CASSLNWEETQYF.

This clonotype has at least ten counts. The chain uses TRBV2 and TRBJ2-2, with TRBD2 matching 9 bases. Germline CDR1 reads SNHLY; CDR2 reads FYNNEI. With V trimmed by 3 bases and J by 4 bases, 9 bases remained unmatched. The CDR3 spans 17 residues. The CDR3 bases are TGTGCCAGCAGTGATGGGCTAGCGGGGTTCTTCACCGGGGAGCTGTTTTTT. It encodes CASSDGLAGFFTGELFF.

CDR3: CASSEADGGGSNEQFF. DNA of the CDR3: TGTGCCAGCAGTGAAGCGGACGGGGGGGGATCCAATGAGCAGTTCTTC. This chain links TRBV6-1 with TRBJ2-1; 8 positions match TRBD2. Trimming at V came to 0 bases and at J to 6 bases, leaving 7 bases not matched to a gene. Germline lookup yields CDR1 MNHNS and CDR2 SASEGT. The length of the CDR3 is 16 residues.

The chain joins TRBV5-5 to TRBJ2-3; 9 positions match TRBD2. The CDR3 covers 13 residues. J lost 4 bases, V lost 4 bases, and 1 base had no gene match. The germline V gene has CDR1 SGHKS and CDR2 YYEKEE (reference sequence). CDR3 sequence reads: CASSGTSSDTQYF. In nucleotides, the CDR3 is TGTGCCAGCAGCGGGACTAGCTCAGATACGCAGTATTTT. The full variable domain, its missing parts supplied by reference TRBV5-5 and TRBJ2-3, is DAGVTQSPTHLIKTRGQQVTLRCSPISGHKSVSWYQQVLGQGPQFIFQYYEKEERGRGNFPDRFSARQFPNYSSELNVNALLLGDSALYLCASSGTSSDTQYFGPGTRLTVL.

V is TRBV7-2 and J is TRBJ2-5; TRBD2 is a possible D gene (5 bases). Trimming cost V 1 base and J 11 bases, with 17 bases left between them. The CDR3 runs 14 residues. The germline V gene has CDR1 SGHTA and CDR2 FQGNSA. This CDR3 reads CASSLERQAGEQYF. CDR3 nucleotides: TGTGCCAGCAGCTTAGAGCGGCAGGCCGGTGAGCAGTACTTC.

The chain has TRBV6-5 and TRBJ2-1; D unclear. Germline V CDR1 and CDR2: MNHEY, SVGAGI. Trimming took 6 bases from V and 0 from J, leaving 12 bases between them. The CDR3 runs to 15 residues. The CDR3: CASSAILSSYNEQFF. For the CDR3, the DNA is TGTGCCAGCAGCGCGATCTTGAGCTCCTACAATGAGCAGTTCTTC.

V and J are TRBV7-6 and TRBJ2-3; the D gene is possibly TRBD1 (6 bases). CDR1 SGHVS and CDR2 FNYEAQ come from the germline V gene. The CDR3 has 14 amino acids. Between the trimmed V and J ends, which lost 5 bases and 0 bases, there was a span of 9 bases. CDR3 residues: CASSEGHSTDTQYF. As DNA, the CDR3 is TGTGCCAGCAGCGAGGGACATAGCACAGATACGCAGTATTTT.

CDR3 coding DNA: TGTGCCAGCAGCTTAGTTGGTAGCGGCTGGAGCTCCTACAATGAGCAGTTCTTC. Amino acids: CASSLVGSGWSSYNEQFF. The chain uses TRBV7-2 and TRBJ2-1, with a possible D match to TRBD2 (6 bases). Germline assignment: CDR1 SGHTA and CDR2 FQGNSA. The CDR3 covers 18 residues. The V gene lost 1 base and the J gene lost 0 bases, with 16 bases spanning the gap. Full variable domain (rest looked up from reference TRBV7-2 and TRBJ2-1): GAGVSQSPSNKVTEKGKDVELRCDPISGHTALYWYRQSLGQGLEFLIYFQGNSAPDKSGLPSDRFSAERTGGSVSTLTIQRTQQEDSAVYLCASSLVGSGWSSYNEQFFGPGTRLTVL.

This clonotype has more than one count but fewer than ten. J is TRBJ2-2 and V is TRBV6-8; 9 bases line up with TRBD1. This CDR3 comprises 16 residues. V lost 5 bases to trimming and J lost 4 bases; unmatched junction nucleotides: 8. CDR1 MNHGY and CDR2 SAAAGT come from the germline V gene. CDR3 in amino acids: CASSVAGTGITGELFF. Here the CDR3 DNA reads TGTGCCAGCAGTGTGGCCGGGACAGGGATCACCGGGGAGCTGTTTTTT.

The table lists this clonotype with a few counts. The chain recombines TRBV7-3 with TRBJ2-5; D not resolved. This CDR3 has 13 amino acids. Germline V lookup: CDR1 SGHTA, CDR2 FQGTGA. V was pared by 1 base and J by 2 bases, with 5 bases between. The CDR3 reads CASSLIQQETQYF. DNA for the CDR3: TGTGCCAGCAGCTTAATACAGCAAGAGACCCAGTACTTC.

The CDR3 loop is CASSLGGVSYEQYF. The CDR3 DNA is TGTGCCAGCAGCTTAGGGGGGGTTTCCTACGAGCAGTACTTC. The chain employs TRBV7-8 and TRBJ2-5; perhaps TRBD2 as D (6 bases). Near its end, the DNA agrees better with TRBJ2-7, so the J call may be wrong. CDR3 length: 14 amino acids. Looked up from germline, CDR1 is SGHVS and CDR2 is FQNEAQ.

This clonotype showed up just once. The chain combines TRBV7-6 with TRBJ2-6; possible D gene TRBD1, 5 bases. V was pared by 5 bases and J by 0 bases, with 8 bases between. Germline CDR1 SGHVS, CDR2 FNYEAQ. The CDR3 is 15 residues long. CDR3 protein: CASSQGYSGANVLTF. DNA for the CDR3: TGTGCCAGCAGCCAGGGCTACTCTGGGGCCAACGTCCTGACTTTC.